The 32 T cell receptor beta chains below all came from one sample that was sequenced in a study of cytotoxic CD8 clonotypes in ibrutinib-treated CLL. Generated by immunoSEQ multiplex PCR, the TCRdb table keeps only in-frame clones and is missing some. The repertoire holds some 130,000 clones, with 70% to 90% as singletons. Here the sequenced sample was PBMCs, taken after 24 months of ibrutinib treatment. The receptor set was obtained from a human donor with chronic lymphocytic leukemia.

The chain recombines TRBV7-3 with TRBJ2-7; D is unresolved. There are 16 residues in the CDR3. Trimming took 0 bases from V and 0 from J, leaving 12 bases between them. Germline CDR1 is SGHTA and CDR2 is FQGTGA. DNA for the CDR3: TGTGCCAGCAGCTTAACGGGCGGAGCCCACTCCTACGAGCAGTACTTC. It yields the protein CASSLTGGAHSYEQYF.

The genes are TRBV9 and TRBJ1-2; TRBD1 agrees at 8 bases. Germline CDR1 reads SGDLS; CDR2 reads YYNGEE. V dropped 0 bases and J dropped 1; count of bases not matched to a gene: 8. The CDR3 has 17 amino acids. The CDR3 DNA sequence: TGTGCCAGCAGCGTAGCTCGGCAGGGGGCGGTTAACTATGGCTACACCTTC. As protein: CASSVARQGAVNYGYTF.

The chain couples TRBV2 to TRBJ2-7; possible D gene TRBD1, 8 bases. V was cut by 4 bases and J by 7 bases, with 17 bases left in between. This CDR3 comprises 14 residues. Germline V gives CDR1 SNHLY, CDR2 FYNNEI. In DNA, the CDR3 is TGTGCCAGCAGTGGTTACAGGGGGGGGCAGGAGCAGTACTTC. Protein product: CASSGYRGGQEQYF.

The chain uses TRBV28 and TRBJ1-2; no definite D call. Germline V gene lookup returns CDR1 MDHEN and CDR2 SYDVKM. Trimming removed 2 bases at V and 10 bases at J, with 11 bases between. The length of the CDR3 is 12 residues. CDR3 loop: CASSLNRLAYTF. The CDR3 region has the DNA TGTGCCAGCAGTTTAAACCGGTTGGCCTACACCTTC.

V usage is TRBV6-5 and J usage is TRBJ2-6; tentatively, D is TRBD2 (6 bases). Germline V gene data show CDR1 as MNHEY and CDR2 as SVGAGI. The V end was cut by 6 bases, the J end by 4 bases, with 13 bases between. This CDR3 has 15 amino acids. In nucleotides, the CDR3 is TGTGCCAGCAGAGGCGGGGAAACCGGGGCCAACGTCCTGACTTTC. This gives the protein CASRGGETGANVLTF.

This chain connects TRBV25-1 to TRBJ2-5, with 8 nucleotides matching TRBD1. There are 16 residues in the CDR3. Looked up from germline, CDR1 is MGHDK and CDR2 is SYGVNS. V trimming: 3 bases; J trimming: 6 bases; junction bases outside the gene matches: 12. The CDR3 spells CASSDPGQVNGKTQYF. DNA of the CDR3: TGTGCCAGCAGTGATCCGGGACAGGTGAACGGGAAGACCCAGTACTTC.

CDR3 in DNA: TGTGCCAGCAGTTCCGGGCCCTTTAATGAAAAACTGTTTTTT. This encodes CASSSGPFNEKLFF. The chain joins TRBV27 to TRBJ1-4, with D hard to call. Germline-derived CDR1 and CDR2 are MNHEY and SMNVEV (reference sequence). The CDR3 extends over 14 amino acids. Trimming took 4 bases from V and 4 from J, leaving 10 bases between them. Variable domain in full (rest from reference TRBV27 and TRBJ1-4): EAQVTQNPRYLITVTGKKLTVTCSQNMNHEYMSWYRQDPGLGLRQIYYSMNVEVTDKGDVPEGYKVSRKEKRNFPLILESPSPNQTSLYFCASSSGPFNEKLFFGSGTQLSVL.

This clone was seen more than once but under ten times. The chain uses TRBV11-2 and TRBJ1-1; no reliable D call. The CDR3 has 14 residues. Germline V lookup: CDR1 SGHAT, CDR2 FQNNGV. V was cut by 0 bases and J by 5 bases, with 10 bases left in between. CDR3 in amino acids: CASSLEGVGTEAFF. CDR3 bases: TGTGCCAGCAGCTTAGAGGGAGTGGGAACTGAAGCTTTCTTT.

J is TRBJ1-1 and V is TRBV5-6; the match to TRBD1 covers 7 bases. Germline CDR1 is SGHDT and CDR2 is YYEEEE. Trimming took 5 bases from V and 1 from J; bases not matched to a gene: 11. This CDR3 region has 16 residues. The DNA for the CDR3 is TGTGCCAGCAGTCTCTATCCGGGACAGCAGAACACTGAAGCTTTCTTT. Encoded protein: CASSLYPGQQNTEAFF.

The CDR3 DNA reads TGCGCCAGCAGCTTGGTTCGCGGGCGGGATACGCAGTATTTT. Translating gives CASSLVRGRDTQYF. The genes are TRBV5-1 and TRBJ2-3; perhaps TRBD2 as D (5 bases). CDR1 is SGHRS, CDR2 YFSETQ, per germline. Trimming stripped 0 bases from V and 6 bases from J, with 11 bases between. The CDR3 sequence is 14 residues long.

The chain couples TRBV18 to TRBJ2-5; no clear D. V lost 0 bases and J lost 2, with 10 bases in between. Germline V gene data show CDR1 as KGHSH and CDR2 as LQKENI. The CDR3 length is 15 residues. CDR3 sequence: CASSPPGFVQETQYF. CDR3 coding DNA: TGTGCCAGCTCACCACCAGGGTTTGTTCAAGAGACCCAGTACTTC.

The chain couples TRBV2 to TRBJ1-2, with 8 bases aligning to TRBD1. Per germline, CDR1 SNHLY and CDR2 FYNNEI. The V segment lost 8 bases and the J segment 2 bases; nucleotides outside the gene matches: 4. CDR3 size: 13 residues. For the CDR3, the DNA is TGTGCCAGCCAGGACAGGGTCAACTATGGCTACACCTTC. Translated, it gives CASQDRVNYGYTF.

The CDR3 sequence: CASSLLAGGHNEQFF. The CDR3 region has the DNA TGTGCCAGCAGCTTACTAGCGGGAGGCCACAATGAGCAGTTCTTC. This chain links TRBV11-3 with TRBJ2-1; TRBD2 agrees at 11 bases. Germline values: CDR1 SGHNT, CDR2 YENEEA. The trim removed 2 bases at V and 5 bases at J, leaving 2 bases unmatched. The CDR3 length is 15 residues.

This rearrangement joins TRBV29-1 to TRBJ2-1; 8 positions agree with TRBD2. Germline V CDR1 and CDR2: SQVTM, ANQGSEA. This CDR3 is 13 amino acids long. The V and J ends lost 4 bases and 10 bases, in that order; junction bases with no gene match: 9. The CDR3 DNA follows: TGCAGCGTTGGACTAGCGACTGAATACGAGCAGTTCTTC. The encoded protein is CSVGLATEYEQFF.

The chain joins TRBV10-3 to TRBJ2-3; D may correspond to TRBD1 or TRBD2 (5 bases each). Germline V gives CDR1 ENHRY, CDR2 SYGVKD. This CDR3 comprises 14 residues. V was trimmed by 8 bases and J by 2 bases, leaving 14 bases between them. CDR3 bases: TGTGCCATCGGACGGGACGAGAACACAGATACGCAGTATTTT. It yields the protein CAIGRDENTDTQYF.

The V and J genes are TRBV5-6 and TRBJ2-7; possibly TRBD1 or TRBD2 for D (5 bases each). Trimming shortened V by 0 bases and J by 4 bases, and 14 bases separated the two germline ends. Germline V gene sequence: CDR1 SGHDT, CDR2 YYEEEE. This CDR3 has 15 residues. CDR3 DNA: TGTGCCAGCAGCTTGGCGGGACCGTTGTCTTACGAGCAGTACTTC. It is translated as CASSLAGPLSYEQYF.

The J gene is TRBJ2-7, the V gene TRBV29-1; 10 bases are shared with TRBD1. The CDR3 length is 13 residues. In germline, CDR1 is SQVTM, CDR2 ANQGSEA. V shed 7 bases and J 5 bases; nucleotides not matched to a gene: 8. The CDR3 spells CSGARDRGDEQYF. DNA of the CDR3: TGCAGCGGGGCCAGGGACAGGGGAGACGAGCAGTACTTC.

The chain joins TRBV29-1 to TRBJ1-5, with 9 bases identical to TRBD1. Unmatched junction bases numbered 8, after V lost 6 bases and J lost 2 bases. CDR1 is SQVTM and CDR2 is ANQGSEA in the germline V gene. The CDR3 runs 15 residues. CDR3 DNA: TGCAGCGTGCAGATAGACAGGGGGGGCAATCAGCCCCAGCATTTT. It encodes CSVQIDRGGNQPQHF.

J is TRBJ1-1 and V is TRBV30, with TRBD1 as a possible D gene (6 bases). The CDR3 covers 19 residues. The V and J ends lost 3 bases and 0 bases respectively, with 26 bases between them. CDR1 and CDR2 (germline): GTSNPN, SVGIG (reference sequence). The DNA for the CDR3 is TGTGCCTGGAGCGGTACTGGGGGGCTTCAACGAGGAATGAACACTGAAGCTTTCTTT. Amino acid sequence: CAWSGTGGLQRGMNTEAFF.

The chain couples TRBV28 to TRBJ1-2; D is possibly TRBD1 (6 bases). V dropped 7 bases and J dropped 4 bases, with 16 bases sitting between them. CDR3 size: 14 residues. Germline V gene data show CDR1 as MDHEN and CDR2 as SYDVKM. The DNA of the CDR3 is TGTGCCAGCACGCAGGGGTCGCTTACCTATGGCTACACCTTC. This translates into CASTQGSLTYGYTF.

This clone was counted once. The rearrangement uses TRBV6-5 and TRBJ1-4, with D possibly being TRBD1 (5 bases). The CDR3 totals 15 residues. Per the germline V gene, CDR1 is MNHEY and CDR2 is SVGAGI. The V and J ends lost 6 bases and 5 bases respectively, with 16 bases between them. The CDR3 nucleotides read TGTGCCAGCAGAAAGACAGCTCGCAAAAATGAAAAACTGTTTTTT. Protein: CASRKTARKNEKLFF.

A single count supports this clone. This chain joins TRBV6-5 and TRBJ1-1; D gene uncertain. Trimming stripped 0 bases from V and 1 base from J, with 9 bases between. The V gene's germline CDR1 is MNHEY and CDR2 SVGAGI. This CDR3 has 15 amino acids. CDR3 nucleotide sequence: TGTGCCAGCAGTTACTCGAAAGGGTGGAACACTGAAGCTTTCTTT. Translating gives CASSYSKGWNTEAFF.

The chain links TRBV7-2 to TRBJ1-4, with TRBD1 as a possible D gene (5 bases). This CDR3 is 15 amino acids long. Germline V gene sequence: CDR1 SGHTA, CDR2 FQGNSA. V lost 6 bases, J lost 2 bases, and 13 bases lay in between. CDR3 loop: CASSPQGGTNEKLFF. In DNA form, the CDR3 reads TGTGCCAGCAGTCCCCAGGGTGGCACTAATGAAAAACTGTTTTTT.

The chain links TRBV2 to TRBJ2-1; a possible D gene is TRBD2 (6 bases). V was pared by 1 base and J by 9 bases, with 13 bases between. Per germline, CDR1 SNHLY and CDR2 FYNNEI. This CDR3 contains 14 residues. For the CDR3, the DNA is TGTGCCAGCAGTGAAGAGAGCGCGGGATCTGAGCAGTTCTTC. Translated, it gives CASSEESAGSEQFF.

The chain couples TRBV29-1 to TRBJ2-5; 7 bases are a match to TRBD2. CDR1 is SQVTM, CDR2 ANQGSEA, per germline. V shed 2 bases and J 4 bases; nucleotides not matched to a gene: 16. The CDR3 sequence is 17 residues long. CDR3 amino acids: CSVELEGLGLAVETQYF. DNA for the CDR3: TGCAGCGTTGAATTGGAAGGTTTGGGGCTAGCGGTAGAGACCCAGTACTTC.

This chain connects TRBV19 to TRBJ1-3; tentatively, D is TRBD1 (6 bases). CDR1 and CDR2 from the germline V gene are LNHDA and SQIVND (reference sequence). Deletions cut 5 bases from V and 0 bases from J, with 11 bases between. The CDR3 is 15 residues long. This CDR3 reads CASSRDNGSGNTIYF. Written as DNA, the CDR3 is TGTGCCAGTAGTCGGGACAACGGCTCTGGAAACACCATATATTTT.

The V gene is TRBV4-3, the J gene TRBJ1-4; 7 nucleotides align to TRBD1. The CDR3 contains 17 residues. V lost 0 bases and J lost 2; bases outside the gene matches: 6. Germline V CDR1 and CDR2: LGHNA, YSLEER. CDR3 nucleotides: TGCGCCAGCAGCCAAGACCGTACAGGGGCTACTAATGAAAAACTGTTTTTT. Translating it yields CASSQDRTGATNEKLFF.

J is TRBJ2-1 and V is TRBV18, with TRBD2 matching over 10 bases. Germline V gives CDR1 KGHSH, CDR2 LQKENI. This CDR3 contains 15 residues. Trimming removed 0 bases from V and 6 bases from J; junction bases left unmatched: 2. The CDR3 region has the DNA TGTGCCAGCTCACCACCTAGCGGGAGGATCAATGAGCAGTTCTTC. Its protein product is CASSPPSGRINEQFF.

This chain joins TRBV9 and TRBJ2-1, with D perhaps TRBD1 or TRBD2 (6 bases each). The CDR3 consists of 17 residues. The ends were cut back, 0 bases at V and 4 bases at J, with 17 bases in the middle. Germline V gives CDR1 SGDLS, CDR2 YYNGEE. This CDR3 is CASSVGGAGPLYNEQFF. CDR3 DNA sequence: TGTGCCAGCAGCGTAGGGGGGGCCGGACCCCTTTACAATGAGCAGTTCTTC.

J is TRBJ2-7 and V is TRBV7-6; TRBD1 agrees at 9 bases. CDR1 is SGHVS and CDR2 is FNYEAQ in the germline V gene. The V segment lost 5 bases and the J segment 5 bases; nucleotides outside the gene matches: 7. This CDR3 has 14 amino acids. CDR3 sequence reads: CASSRDRVPHEQYF. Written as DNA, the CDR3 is TGTGCCAGCAGCCGGGACAGGGTACCCCACGAGCAGTACTTC.

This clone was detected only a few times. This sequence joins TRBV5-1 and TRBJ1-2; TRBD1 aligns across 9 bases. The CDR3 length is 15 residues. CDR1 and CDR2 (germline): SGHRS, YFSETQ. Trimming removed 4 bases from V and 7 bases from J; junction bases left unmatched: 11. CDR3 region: CASSELGQGKSGYTF. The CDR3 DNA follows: TGCGCCAGCAGCGAACTCGGACAGGGGAAAAGTGGCTACACCTTC.

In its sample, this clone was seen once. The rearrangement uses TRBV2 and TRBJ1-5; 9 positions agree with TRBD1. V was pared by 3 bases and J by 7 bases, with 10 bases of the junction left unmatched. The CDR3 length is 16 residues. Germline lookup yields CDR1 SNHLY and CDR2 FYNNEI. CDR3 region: CASSDVPGQGSQPQHF. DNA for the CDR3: TGTGCCAGCAGTGACGTACCGGGACAGGGTAGCCAGCCCCAGCATTTT.